The sequence of this TCR beta chain was determined in a study of beta chain features in type 1 diabetes. Study-level points and caveats: TCRB CDR3s were moderately but significantly shorter in Type 1 diabetes patients in all four CD4+ subsets.

This CDR3 contains 14 residues. The ends were cut back, 0 bases at V and 4 bases at J, with 9 bases in the middle. Germline CDR1 reads MGHRA; CDR2 reads YSYEKL. A word on this clone: The antigen is undetermined.

The isolated RNA, all of it, was reverse transcribed, so expressed TCRB transcripts were what got sequenced. Measured with immunoSEQ multiplex PCR; TCRdb has only the in-frame clones, and not every one. The sample lists a few hundred thousand clones, less than 15% occurring once. The TCR sequence derives from a woman aged 18-30 years with type 1 diabetes. This chain uses TRBV4-1 with TRBJ1-2; D ambiguous. Sequenced sample: naive CD4+ T cells from blood. The CDR3 DNA reads TGCGCCAGCAGCCAAGATTGGAGATCCTATGGCTACACCTTC. It specifies CASSQDWRSYGYTF.